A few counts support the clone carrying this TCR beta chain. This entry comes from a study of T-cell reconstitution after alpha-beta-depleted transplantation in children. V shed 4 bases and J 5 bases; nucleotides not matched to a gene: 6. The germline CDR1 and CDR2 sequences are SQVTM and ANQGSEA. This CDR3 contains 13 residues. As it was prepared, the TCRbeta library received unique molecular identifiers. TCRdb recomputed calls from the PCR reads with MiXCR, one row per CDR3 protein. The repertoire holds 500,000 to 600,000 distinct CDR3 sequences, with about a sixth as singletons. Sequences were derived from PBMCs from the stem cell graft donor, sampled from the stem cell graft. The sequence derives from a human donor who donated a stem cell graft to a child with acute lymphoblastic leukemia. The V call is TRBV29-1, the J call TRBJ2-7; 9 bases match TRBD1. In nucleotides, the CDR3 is TGCAGCGTTGCCGGGACAGGGTCCAACGAGCAGTACTTC. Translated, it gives CSVAGTGSNEQYF.